This TCR beta chain was documented in a study of blood T cells in healthy people across ages. Notes on the study in general: The fall in TCR beta diversity per million T cells was roughly linear with age. Donors of long life had a larger count of naive CD4+ cells and greater diversity than aged donors.

This clonotype was counted ten times or more. Its matching antigen is unknown. The authors ran a second PCR of roughly 6 to 11 cycles using a sample-barcoded 5' primer and a J-beta primer mix. TCRdb reanalysed the 5' RACE reads using MiXCR and keeps one entry per CDR3 protein. This table has more than 800,000 distinct CDR3 sequences, 29% appearing once. Approximately 9.7 milliliters was the volume of peripheral blood drawn from each donor. The sequence came from a woman older than 75 in good health. Sequencing input: blood.

In DNA form, the CDR3 reads TGTGCCAGCAGGCGGACTGGGGCCAACGTCCTGACTTTC. Translated: CASRRTGANVLTF. The chain combines TRBV9 with TRBJ2-6; D uncertain. The CDR3 totals 13 residues. Germline loops: CDR1 SGDLS, CDR2 YYNGEE. V lost 5 bases to trimming and J lost 2 bases, with 5 bases between them.